This paragraph reports one T cell receptor (beta chain). Clones were read by immunoSEQ multiplex PCR, and TCRdb kept only the in-frame ones, dropping some. This table has 65,000 to 95,000 clones, 84% appearing once. The record originates from a study of OX40 agonist ivuxolimab in advanced cancers. Overall study context: Of mixed ages from about 20 to 80 and averaging around 60 years, the group was about 86% male.

V shed 5 bases, J shed 4 bases, and the junction held 4 bases outside the gene matches. CDR1 is SGHTA, CDR2 FQGNSA, per germline. CDR3 size: 17 residues. The sample in question was CD4+ or CD8+ T cells sorted from blood, obtained in a trial of the OX40 agonist ivuxolimab. The V call is TRBV7-2, the J call TRBJ2-2; 16 bases fit TRBD2. The receptor's source is an adult with an advanced solid tumor such as melanoma, head and neck, liver or kidney cancer. The CDR3 sequence: CASSQGTSGRVTGELFF. The CDR3 region has the DNA TGTGCCAGCAGCCAGGGGACTAGCGGGAGGGTCACCGGGGAGCTGTTTTTT.